This passage covers 30 T cell receptor beta chains from one sample sequenced in a study of identical twins. One entry per CDR3 protein results from TCRdb running MiXCR on the 5' RACE reads. The sample includes approximately 680,000 distinct CDR3 sequences, under 8.5% of them seen just once. Separately, the same data were catalogued under a study of yellow fever vaccine responses in identical twins.

Source material: PBMCs. All receptors come from a woman under 30 in good health.

V and J are TRBV2 and TRBJ2-5; TRBD2 aligns across 8 bases. In germline, CDR1 is SNHLY, CDR2 FYNNEI. The CDR3 consists of 14 residues. The V and J ends lost 8 bases and 7 bases, in that order; junction bases with no gene match: 12. The CDR3 DNA reads TGTGCCAGCGATTCTAGCGGGTTTGTCGGGACCCAGTACTTC. Translating it yields CASDSSGFVGTQYF.

This clonotype was picked up many times. The V call is TRBV3-1, the J call TRBJ2-1, with unresolved D. V lost 0 bases and J lost 4, with 10 bases in between. This CDR3 region has 15 residues. CDR1 and CDR2 (germline): LGHDT, YNNKEL (reference sequence). CDR3 region: CASSQDLERYNEQFF. The CDR3 bases are TGTGCCAGCAGCCAAGATCTGGAGAGATACAATGAGCAGTTCTTC.

The chain uses TRBV7-9 and TRBJ1-1; D is undetermined. Germline V CDR1 and CDR2: SEHNR, FQNEAQ (reference sequence). Trimming stripped 1 base from V and 1 base from J, with 10 bases between. This CDR3 has 15 residues. In DNA form, the CDR3 reads TGTGCCAGCAGCTTAGTATCGGTAGCGAACACTGAAGCTTTCTTT. Protein sequence: CASSLVSVANTEAFF.

This clonotype was recorded a few times. V and J are TRBV4-1 and TRBJ1-1; TRBD1 matches 7 bases. Per germline, CDR1 MGHRA and CDR2 YSYEKL. J was trimmed by 3 bases and V by 3 bases; bases with no gene match: 10. CDR3 size: 16 residues. The CDR3 region has the DNA TGCGCCAGCAGCCATCCCCGGGCAGGGGGAGACACTGAAGCTTTCTTT. Translating it yields CASSHPRAGGDTEAFF.

Comment on this clonotype: Mismatch with germline at one junction end may stem from a read error. The chain joins TRBV3-1 to TRBJ2-5; 9 nucleotides align to TRBD2. CDR1 and CDR2 (germline): LGHDT, YNNKEL (reference sequence). The CDR3 sequence is 17 residues long. Here the CDR3 DNA reads TGTGCCTGCAGCCAAGGCGATTTAGCGGGGGTGGGAGAGACCCAGTACTTC. This encodes CACSQGDLAGVGETQYF.

This clonotype was recorded at least ten times. The rearrangement joins TRBV7-8 to TRBJ2-6; D remains unclear. V was pared by 1 base and J by 4 bases, with 11 bases between. CDR3 size: 16 residues. CDR1 and CDR2 from the germline V gene are SGHVS and FQNEAQ. The CDR3 loop reads CASSLVSGVGANVLTF. CDR3 DNA: TGTGCCAGCAGCTTAGTATCAGGTGTCGGGGCCAACGTCCTGACTTTC.

This clonotype was detected only a few times. The chain recombines TRBV9 with TRBJ2-3; tentatively, D is TRBD1 (6 bases). V dropped 2 bases and J dropped 0 bases, with 13 bases sitting between them. The CDR3 covers 16 residues. Germline assignment: CDR1 SGDLS and CDR2 YYNGEE. The CDR3 sequence: CASSVSVRGSTDTQYF. For the CDR3, the DNA is TGTGCCAGCAGCGTCAGTGTAAGGGGGAGCACAGATACGCAGTATTTT. Using reference TRBV9 and TRBJ2-3 for the parts outside the CDR3, the full variable domain is DSGVTQTPKHLITATGQRVTLRCSPRSGDLSVYWYQQSLDQGLQFLIQYYNGEERAKGNILERFSAQQFPDLHSELNLSSLELGDSALYFCASSVSVRGSTDTQYFGPGTRLTVL.

This chain links TRBV5-6 with TRBJ2-7, with 11 bases lining up with TRBD2. Trimming took 1 base from V and 2 from J; bases not matched to a gene: 5. There are 16 residues in the CDR3. CDR1 and CDR2 from the germline V gene are SGHDT and YYEEEE. The CDR3 DNA follows: TGTGCCAGCAGCTTGCGACTAGCGGGAAGGACCTACGAGCAGTACTTC. Protein sequence: CASSLRLAGRTYEQYF.

The rearrangement uses TRBV15 and TRBJ2-2, with 9 bases matching TRBD2. V was pared by 1 base and J by 6 bases, with 9 bases of the junction left unmatched. This CDR3 has 17 amino acids. Per germline, CDR1 LNHNV and CDR2 YYDKDF (reference sequence). The CDR3, as DNA: TGTGCCACCAGCAGAGGGCCCCGCGGGGGGGCTCCCGGGGAGCTGTTTTTT. Amino acid sequence: CATSRGPRGGAPGELFF.

CDR3 protein: CATSDPTGGLGRTQYF. In DNA, the CDR3 is TGTGCCACCAGTGACCCGACAGGGGGCCTGGGTCGGACCCAGTACTTC. The chain joins TRBV24-1 to TRBJ2-5; TRBD1 matches at 10 bases. Germline lookup yields CDR1 KGHDR and CDR2 SFDVKD. The CDR3 totals 16 residues. The V gene end was trimmed by 4 bases and the J gene end by 7 bases; junction bases not matched to a gene: 11.

The chain joins TRBV20-1 to TRBJ1-5; D is unresolved. In germline, CDR1 is DFQATT, CDR2 SNEGSKA (reference sequence). The CDR3 extends over 12 amino acids. The V end lost 1 base, the J end lost 6 bases, and 7 bases lay between the germline ends. Here the CDR3 reads CSARGTVQPQHF. The CDR3, as DNA: TGCAGTGCTAGAGGTACGGTTCAGCCCCAGCATTTT.

This clonotype has more than one count but fewer than ten. The rearrangement links TRBV7-2 to TRBJ2-1, with 11 bases aligning to TRBD1. J gave up 7 bases and V 6 bases, and 5 bases lay outside the gene matches. The germline V gene encodes CDR1 SGHTA and CDR2 FQGNSA. There are 14 residues in the CDR3. The CDR3 DNA sequence: TGTGCCAGCAGTAGGGACAGGGGGAGGAATGAGCAGTTCTTC. Its translation is CASSRDRGRNEQFF.

This clonotype was observed at least ten times. The chain carries TRBV5-1 and TRBJ1-1, with 9 nucleotides matching TRBD1. V shed 4 bases, J shed 12 bases, and the junction held 7 bases outside the gene matches. The CDR3 sequence is 12 residues long. Germline V lookup: CDR1 SGHRS, CDR2 YFSETQ. The CDR3 here is CASSRTGEGTFF. The CDR3 bases are TGCGCCAGCAGCCGGACAGGGGAAGGAACTTTCTTT.

This clonotype has just a few counts. The chain links TRBV29-1 to TRBJ1-2; the D is unclear. This CDR3 has 14 residues. Germline V gene data show CDR1 as SQVTM and CDR2 as ANQGSEA. With 2 bases removed from V and 1 base from J, the gap between germline ends came to 11 bases. Here the CDR3 DNA reads TGCAGCGTTGAACAGGCTAGCCATAACTATGGCTACACCTTC. It is translated as CSVEQASHNYGYTF.

This clonotype was recorded a few times. The V gene is TRBV11-2, the J gene TRBJ2-3; 9 positions match TRBD2. This CDR3 is built from 18 residues. The germline gives CDR1 SGHAT, CDR2 FQNNGV. J gave up 2 bases and V 0 bases, and 9 bases lay outside the gene matches. The CDR3 spells CASSLDLALAGSTDTQYF. CDR3 DNA: TGTGCCAGCAGCTTAGATCTGGCTCTAGCGGGGTCCACAGATACGCAGTATTTT.

This clonotype was detected a few times. The DNA of the CDR3 is TGTGCCAGCAGCTTATCATCCTCGGGCTGGACCTACAATGAGCAGTTCTTC. Protein: CASSLSSSGWTYNEQFF. The chain combines TRBV7-2 with TRBJ2-1; no reliable D call. The CDR3 length is 17 residues. Germline loops: CDR1 SGHTA, CDR2 FQGNSA. Trimming shortened V by 2 bases and J by 2 bases, and 16 bases separated the two germline ends.

The chain employs TRBV12-3 or TRBV12-4 and TRBJ1-1; the match to TRBD1 covers 7 bases. The CDR3 loop spans 13 amino acids. With 3 bases clipped from V and 8 bases from J, the junction kept 6 bases outside the gene matches. CDR3: CASSFPPDREAFF. In DNA, the CDR3 is TGTGCCAGCAGTTTTCCCCCGGACAGGGAAGCTTTCTTT.

The chain is built from TRBV12-5 and TRBJ2-3, with 7 positions matching TRBD1. V shed 5 bases, J shed 2 bases, and the junction held 4 bases outside the gene matches. This CDR3 has 14 residues. CDR1 is LGHNT, CDR2 FRNRAP, per germline. The CDR3 spells CASGRDRSTDTQYF. The DNA of the CDR3 is TGTGCTAGTGGTAGGGACAGATCCACAGATACGCAGTATTTT.

This clonotype was counted between two and nine times. The chain couples TRBV10-3 to TRBJ2-7, with 8 nucleotides matching TRBD1. The CDR3 extends over 13 amino acids. Germline assignment: CDR1 ENHRY and CDR2 SYGVKD. V shed 10 bases and J 4 bases; nucleotides not matched to a gene: 9. CDR3 in amino acids: CATTQGASYEQYF. CDR3 DNA sequence: TGTGCCACCACGCAGGGGGCGAGTTACGAGCAGTACTTC.

The rearrangement joins TRBV7-6 to TRBJ2-2, with 9 positions matching TRBD1. The CDR3 is made up of 16 amino acids. CDR1 and CDR2 from the germline V gene are SGHVS and FNYEAQ. Trimming took 5 bases from V and 1 from J; bases not matched to a gene: 5. CDR3 nucleotides: TGTGCCAGCAGCAAAAGGACAGGGGAGAACACCGGGGAGCTGTTTTTT. Its protein product is CASSKRTGENTGELFF.

This clonotype was picked up a small number of times. The junction departs from germline at one end; a sequencing error may be responsible. The gene calls are TRBV5-1 and TRBJ2-1; 10 bases agree with TRBD1. The CDR3 covers 11 residues. Looked up from germline, CDR1 is SGHRS and CDR2 is YFSETQ. The CDR3 DNA sequence: TGCGCCAGCAGATTGGGACAGGGGATGATCTTC. Translated, it gives CASRLGQGMIF.

In this sample, this clonotype turned up a few times. The chain has TRBV28 and TRBJ2-7; D may be TRBD1 (5 bases). Looked up from germline, CDR1 is MDHEN and CDR2 is SYDVKM. This CDR3 comprises 13 residues. Trimming shortened V by 2 bases and J by 2 bases, and 7 bases separated the two germline ends. The CDR3 DNA follows: TGTGCCAGCAGTTTAGGGGCGGCCTACGAGCAGTACGTC. This encodes CASSLGAAYEQYV.

The genes are TRBV5-5 and TRBJ2-7; TRBD1 matches 10 bases. The V gene end was trimmed by 4 bases and the J gene end by 0 bases; junction bases not matched to a gene: 4. Germline CDR1 reads SGHKS; CDR2 reads YYEKEE (reference sequence). The CDR3 is 15 amino acids. This CDR3 is CASSRGTGDSYEQYV. The CDR3 DNA sequence: TGTGCCAGCAGCCGTGGGACAGGGGACTCCTACGAGCAGTACGTC.

The genes are TRBV7-9 and TRBJ2-3; D not certain. There are 16 residues in the CDR3. Germline CDR1 SEHNR, CDR2 FQNEAQ (reference sequence). V lost 5 bases and J 0 bases, leaving 15 bases between the germline ends. The CDR3 bases are TGTGCCAGCAGCGGCCCGGCTGTGATAAGCACAGATACGCAGTATTTT. Encoded protein: CASSGPAVISTDTQYF.

This clonotype was detected ten times or more. The chain combines TRBV19 with TRBJ1-1, with TRBD1 matching over 7 bases. The CDR3 consists of 13 residues. Germline CDR1 is LNHDA and CDR2 is SQIVND (reference sequence). V gave up 6 bases and J gave up 4 bases; unmatched junction bases: 5. CDR3 in amino acids: CASSTGAGTEAFF. The CDR3 DNA sequence: TGTGCCAGTAGCACAGGGGCGGGCACTGAAGCTTTCTTT.

This clonotype was counted many times. The chain links TRBV12-3 or TRBV12-4 to TRBJ2-2, with a tentative D call TRBD2 (5 bases). V dropped 3 bases and J dropped 7 bases, with 15 bases sitting between them. This CDR3 has 15 amino acids. CDR3 sequence: CASSFDTGFGGELFF. DNA of the CDR3: TGTGCCAGCAGTTTCGATACGGGGTTTGGCGGGGAGCTGTTTTTT.

This clonotype was picked up many times. This chain uses TRBV28 with TRBJ1-5; D is possibly TRBD1 (6 bases). Germline V CDR1 and CDR2: MDHEN, SYDVKM. V was shortened by 6 bases and J by 3 bases, with 18 bases between the two germline ends. The CDR3 spans 16 residues. The CDR3 is CASRRDRQAYNQPQHF. CDR3 coding DNA: TGTGCCAGCAGGCGGGATCGACAGGCCTACAATCAGCCCCAGCATTTT.

This clonotype was detected only a few times. The gene calls are TRBV11-2 and TRBJ2-3; 9 bases agree with TRBD2. After removal of 5 bases from V and 6 bases from J, the junction contained 18 bases not matched to a gene. The germline gives CDR1 SGHAT, CDR2 FQNNGV. CDR3 length equals 18 residues. The CDR3 DNA sequence: TGTGCCAGCAGCACCCATAAGCGGGGGGTCCCTCCAATCGATACGCAGTATTTT. Translating gives CASSTHKRGVPPIDTQYF.

In its sample, this clonotype was seen a few times. The chain recombines TRBV7-8 with TRBJ2-5; TRBD2 matches at 12 bases. The CDR3 extends over 16 amino acids. With V trimmed by 3 bases and J by 4 bases, 6 bases remained unmatched. Germline values: CDR1 SGHVS, CDR2 FQNEAQ. DNA of the CDR3: TGTGCCAGCAGCTTTAGCAGACTAGCGGGAGTAGAGACCCAGTACTTC. This encodes CASSFSRLAGVETQYF. Together with reference TRBV7-8 and TRBJ2-5, the CDR3 gives the full variable domain: GAGVSQSPRYKVAKRGQDVALRCDPISGHVSLFWYQQALGQGPEFLTYFQNEAQLDKSGLPSDRFFAERPEGSVSTLKIQRTQQEDSAVYLCASSFSRLAGVETQYFGPGTRLLVL.

This clonotype was recorded many times. The CDR3 coding sequence is TGCAGTGCTAGAAGGATCGATAATTCACCCCTCCACTTT. Translation gives CSARRIDNSPLHF. This chain joins TRBV20-1 and TRBJ1-6, with unresolved D. Trimming shortened V by 2 bases and J by 5 bases, and 7 bases separated the two germline ends. Germline CDR1 reads DFQATT; CDR2 reads SNEGSKA (reference sequence). CDR3 size: 13 residues.